This T cell receptor (beta chain) was captured by sequencing in a study of cytomegalovirus exposure and HLA in healthy donors. Study background: Earlier sequencing of 150 million to 200 million T cells yielded fewer than 140 million unique TCR beta sequences.

Study-level results: In a later analysis, CMV-associated beta chains were mostly HLA-associated, it appeared. A missense variant in DCLRE1C was later tied to TCR beta V- and J-gene trimming.

The PCR ran on 60 Vbeta and 13 Jbeta primers. Sequenced by immunoSEQ multiplex PCR; TCRdb stores in-frame clones only, minus some. This sample has about 160,000 clones, with 82% found just once. Comment on this clone: What it binds is not known.

CDR3 length equals 13 residues. The germline gives CDR1 SGHNT, CDR2 YYREEE (reference sequence). V lost 4 bases, J lost 5 bases, and 12 bases lay in between. This sequence was found in a male donor in good health and CMV-seronegative. V gene TRBV5-4 combines with J gene TRBJ1-1, with D perhaps TRBD1 (6 bases). The source material was PBMCs. The CDR3, as DNA: TGTGCCAGCAGCCTCCGAGGGGGTACTGAAGCTTTCTTT. Its protein is CASSLRGGTEAFF.